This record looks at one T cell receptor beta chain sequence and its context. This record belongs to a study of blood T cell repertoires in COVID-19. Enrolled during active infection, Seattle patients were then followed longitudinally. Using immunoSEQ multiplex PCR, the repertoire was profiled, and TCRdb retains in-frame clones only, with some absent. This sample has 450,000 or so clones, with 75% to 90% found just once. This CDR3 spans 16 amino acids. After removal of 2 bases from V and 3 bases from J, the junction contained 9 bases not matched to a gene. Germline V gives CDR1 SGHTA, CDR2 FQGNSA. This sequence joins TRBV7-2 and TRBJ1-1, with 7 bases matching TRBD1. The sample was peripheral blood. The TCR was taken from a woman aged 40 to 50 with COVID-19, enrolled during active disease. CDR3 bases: TGTGCCAGCAGCTTATGGGGAACAGGGGCCGACACTGAAGCTTTCTTT. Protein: CASSLWGTGADTEAFF.